The text below deals with one T cell receptor (beta chain). The antigen remains unidentified. Germline CDR1 is GTSNPN and CDR2 is SVGIG (reference sequence). The length of the CDR3 is 13 residues. V was shortened by 5 bases and J by 4 bases, with 14 bases between the two germline ends. Each donor provided at least one pre-ART PBMC sample and at least two post-ART PBMC samples. Prior to DNA extraction, the samples held about 1-11 million cryopreserved PBMC. This was the immunoSEQ v3.0 assay at survey level. Produced via immunoSEQ multiplex PCR; TCRdb's table is partial and in-frame only. The repertoire holds about 25,000 clones, with about 86% as singletons. This entry comes from a study of long-term antiretroviral therapy in people with HIV. Study outcomes and limitations: After ART, diversity increased yet remained lower than transplant donor controls.

The receptor was isolated from a woman in her thirties with HIV. Material: unsorted PBMCs, obtained 1.9 years after starting antiretroviral therapy. This chain links TRBV30 with TRBJ1-1; D might be TRBD1 (5 bases). In DNA, the CDR3 is TGTGCCTGGCTTGGCAGGGTTGGCACTGAAGCTTTCTTT. This codes for CAWLGRVGTEAFF. Looking up the rest from reference TRBV30 and TRBJ1-1 gives the full variable domain: SQTIHQWPATLVQPVGSPLSLECTVEGTSNPNLYWYRQAAGRGLQLLFYSVGIGQISSEVPQNLSASRPQDRQFILSSKKLLLSDSGFYLCAWLGRVGTEAFFGQGTRLTVV.